This entry is about one T cell receptor (beta chain). No antigen is known for it. The record originates from a study of T cell repertoires in cytomegalovirus infection. Overall study: Both recently identified HLA-C-restricted and well-studied HLA-B-restricted CMV epitopes were used in the study. An indication of both CMV infection and matching HLA type came from public TCR beta signatures. Study-wide findings and caveats: Across the ex vivo response, the dominant clonotypes were HLA-C-restricted CMV-specific TCR beta clonotypes.

Germline CDR1 reads SEHNR; CDR2 reads FQNEAQ (reference sequence). This CDR3 spans 16 amino acids. Trimming at V came to 5 bases and at J to 0 bases, leaving 6 bases not matched to a gene. Each CDR3 protein gets one entry after TCRdb re-called the reads with MiXCR. The top ten clones hold about 60% of a sample with 200,000 to 250,000 distinct CDR3 sequences, approximately 40% of them seen once. The receptor was derived from a human donor in good health (CMV status not recorded). Some clones in this sample may be carry-over from other donors' samples. The chain uses TRBV7-9 and TRBJ2-1, with 8 nucleotides matching TRBD2. Material: CD8+ T cells from cultured PBMCs, obtained from culture after CMV antigen stimulation. DNA of the CDR3: TGTGCCAGCAGCGTTAGCGGGATTAGCTCCTACAATGAGCAGTTCTTC. It translates to CASSVSGISSYNEQFF. The whole variable domain, filled in from reference TRBV7-9 and TRBJ2-1, reads DTGVSQNPRHKITKRGQNVTFRCDPISEHNRLYWYRQTLGQGPEFLTYFQNEAQLEKSRLLSDRFSAERPKGSFSTLEIQRTEQGDSAMYLCASSVSGISSYNEQFFGPGTRLTVL.